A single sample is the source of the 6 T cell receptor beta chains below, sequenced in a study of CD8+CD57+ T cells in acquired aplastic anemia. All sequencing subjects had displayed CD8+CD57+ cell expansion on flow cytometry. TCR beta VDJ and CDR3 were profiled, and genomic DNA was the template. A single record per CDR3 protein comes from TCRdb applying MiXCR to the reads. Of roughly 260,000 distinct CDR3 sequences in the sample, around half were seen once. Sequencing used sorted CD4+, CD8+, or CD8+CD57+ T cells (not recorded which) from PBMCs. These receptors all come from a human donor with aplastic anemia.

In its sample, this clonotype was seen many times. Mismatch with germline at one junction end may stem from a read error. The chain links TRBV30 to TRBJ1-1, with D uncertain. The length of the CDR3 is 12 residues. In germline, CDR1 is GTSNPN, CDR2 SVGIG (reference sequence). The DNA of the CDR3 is TGTGCCTGGAGTGTAGGGAACGCTGAAGCTTTCTTT. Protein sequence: CAWSVGNAEAFF.

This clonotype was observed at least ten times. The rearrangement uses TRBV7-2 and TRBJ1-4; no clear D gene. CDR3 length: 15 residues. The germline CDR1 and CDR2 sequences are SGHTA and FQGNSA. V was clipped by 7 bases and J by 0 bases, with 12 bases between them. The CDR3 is CASKSMGATNEKLFF. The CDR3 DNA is TGTGCCAGCAAATCCATGGGAGCAACTAATGAAAAACTGTTTTTT.

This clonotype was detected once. CDR3 sequence: CAISEAGQSYGYTF. The DNA of the CDR3 is TGTGCCATCAGTGAGGCCGGACAGAGCTATGGCTACACCTTC. J is TRBJ1-2 and V is TRBV10-3; tentative D call: TRBD1 (6 bases). CDR3 length: 14 residues. Germline loops: CDR1 ENHRY, CDR2 SYGVKD. V was shortened by 2 bases and J by 4 bases, with 11 bases between the two germline ends.

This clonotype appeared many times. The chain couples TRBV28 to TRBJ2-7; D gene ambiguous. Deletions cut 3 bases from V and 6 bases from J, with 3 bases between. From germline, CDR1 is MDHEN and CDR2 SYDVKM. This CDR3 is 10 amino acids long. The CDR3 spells CASSLREQYF. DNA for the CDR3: TGTGCCAGCAGTTTGCGCGAGCAGTACTTC.

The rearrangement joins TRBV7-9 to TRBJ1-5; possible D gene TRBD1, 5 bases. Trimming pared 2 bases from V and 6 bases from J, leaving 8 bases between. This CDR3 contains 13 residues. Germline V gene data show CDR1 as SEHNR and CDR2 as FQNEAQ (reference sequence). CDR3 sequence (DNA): TGTGCCAGCAGCTTAAGGGACGGTCAGCCCCAGCATTTT. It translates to CASSLRDGQPQHF.

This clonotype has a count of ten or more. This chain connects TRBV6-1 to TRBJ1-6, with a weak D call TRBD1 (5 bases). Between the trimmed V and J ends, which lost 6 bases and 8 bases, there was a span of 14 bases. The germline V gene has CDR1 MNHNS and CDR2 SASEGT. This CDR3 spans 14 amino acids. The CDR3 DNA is TGTGCCAGCAGGGGGCTGAAGGTTCATTCACCCCTCCACTTT. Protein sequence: CASRGLKVHSPLHF.